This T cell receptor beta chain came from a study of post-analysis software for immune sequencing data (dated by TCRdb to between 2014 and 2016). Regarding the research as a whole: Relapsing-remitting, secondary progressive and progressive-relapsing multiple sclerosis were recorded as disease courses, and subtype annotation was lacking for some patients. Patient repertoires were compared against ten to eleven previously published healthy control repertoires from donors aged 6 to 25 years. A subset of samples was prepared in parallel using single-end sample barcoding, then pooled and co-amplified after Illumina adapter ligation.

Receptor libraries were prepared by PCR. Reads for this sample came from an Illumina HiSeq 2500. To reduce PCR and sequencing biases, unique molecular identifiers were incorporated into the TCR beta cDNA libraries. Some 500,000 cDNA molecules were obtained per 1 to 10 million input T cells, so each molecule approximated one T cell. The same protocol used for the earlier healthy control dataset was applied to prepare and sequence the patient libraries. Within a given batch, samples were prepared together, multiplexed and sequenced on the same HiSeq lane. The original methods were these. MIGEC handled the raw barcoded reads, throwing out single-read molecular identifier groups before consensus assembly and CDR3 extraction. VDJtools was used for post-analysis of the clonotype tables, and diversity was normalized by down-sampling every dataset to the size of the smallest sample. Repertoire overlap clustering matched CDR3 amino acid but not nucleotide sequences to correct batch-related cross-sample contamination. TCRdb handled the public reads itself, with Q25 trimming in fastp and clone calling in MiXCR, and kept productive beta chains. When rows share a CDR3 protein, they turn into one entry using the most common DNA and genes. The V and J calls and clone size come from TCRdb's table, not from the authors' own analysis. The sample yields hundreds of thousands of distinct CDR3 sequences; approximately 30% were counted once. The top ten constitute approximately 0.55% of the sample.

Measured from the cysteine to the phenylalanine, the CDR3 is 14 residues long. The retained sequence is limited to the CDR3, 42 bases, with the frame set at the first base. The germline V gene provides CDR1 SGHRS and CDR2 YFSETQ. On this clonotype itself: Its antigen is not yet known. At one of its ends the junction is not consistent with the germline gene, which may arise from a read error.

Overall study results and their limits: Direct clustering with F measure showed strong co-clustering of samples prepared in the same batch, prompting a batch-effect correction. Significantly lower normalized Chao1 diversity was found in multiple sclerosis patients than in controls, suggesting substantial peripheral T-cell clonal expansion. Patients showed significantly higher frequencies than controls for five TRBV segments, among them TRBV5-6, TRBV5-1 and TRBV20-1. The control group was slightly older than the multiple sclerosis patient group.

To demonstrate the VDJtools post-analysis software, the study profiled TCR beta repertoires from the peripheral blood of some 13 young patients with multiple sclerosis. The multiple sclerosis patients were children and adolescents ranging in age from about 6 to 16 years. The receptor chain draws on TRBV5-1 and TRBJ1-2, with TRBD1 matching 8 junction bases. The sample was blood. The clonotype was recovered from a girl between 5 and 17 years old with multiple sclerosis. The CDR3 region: CAGSLDGQGYGYTF. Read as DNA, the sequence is TGCGCCGGCAGCTTGGATGGACAGGGATACGGCTACACCTTC. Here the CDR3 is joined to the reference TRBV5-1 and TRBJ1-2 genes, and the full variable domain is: KAGVTQTPRYLIKTRGQQVTLSCSPISGHRSVSWYQQTPGQGLQFLFEYFSETQRNKGNFPGRFSGRQFSNSRSEMNVSTLELGDSALYLCAGSLDGQGYGYTFGSGTRLTVV.